This TCR beta chain was profiled in a study of memory CD4+ T cells and cytomegalovirus serostatus. The germline V and J ends were trimmed by 8 bases and 4 bases, with 17 bases remaining between them. CDR1 SGHVS and CDR2 FNYEAQ come from the germline V gene. The CDR3 extends over 14 amino acids. Single viable CD3+CD4+CD8-CD45RO+ cells were sorted as the memory CD4+ T cells. The protocol was immunoSEQ multiplex PCR, while the TCRdb copy is restricted to in-frame clones and leaves out a portion. The sample yields about 43,000 clones, around 77% seen once. The sequencing input was memory CD4+ T cells from blood. The V gene is TRBV7-6, the J gene TRBJ2-5; a possible D gene is TRBD1 (6 bases). The receptor was isolated from an adult in good health and CMV-seronegative. CDR3 sequence reads: CASGRTEGRETQYF. The CDR3 region has the DNA TGTGCCAGCGGACGGACAGAGGGTAGAGAGACCCAGTACTTC.